This TCR beta chain came from a study of blood T cell repertoires in COVID-19. Authors' analysis steps: Counts of nucleated cells, estimated from reference gene primer amplification, were obtained. Here immunoSEQ multiplex PCR was the method, and the copy in TCRdb shows in-frame clones only, minus some. The V and J calls and clone size are taken from that table; D and trimming were inferred from the DNA. The data show approximately 270,000 clones, approximately 90% seen once. Trimming cost V 1 base and J 0 bases, with 8 bases left between them. The length of the CDR3 is 14 residues. CDR1 and CDR2 from the germline V gene are SGHRS and YFSETQ.

The chain uses TRBV5-1 and TRBJ2-7; perhaps TRBD1 as D (5 bases). This sequence originates from a human donor in a cohort exposed to, infected with or recovered from COVID-19 (not recorded which). The donor label of this sample is uncertain. Specimen: PBMCs or T cells enriched from blood (not recorded which). CDR3 loop: CASSLYQGSYEQYF. Written as DNA, the CDR3 is TGCGCCAGCAGCTTGTATCAGGGCTCCTACGAGCAGTACTTC.